The sequence of this T cell receptor (beta chain) was determined in a study of cytomegalovirus exposure and HLA in healthy donors (dated by TCRdb to 2016 to 2017). Background for the entire study: An earlier analysis of several hundred of the donors reported approximately 270 Gb of sequence data and around 120 million unique TCR beta sequences from some 180 million T cells. An early release covering about 600 HLA-typed donors comprised 250 to 350 gigabases of sequencing data and 85 million or so unique TCR sequences. Among the roughly 400 genotyped donors, around 79% belonged to the genetic ancestry cluster associated with self-reported Caucasian donors. The study aimed to test whether cataloging public T cell receptors could reveal signatures of past pathogen exposure. Using immunosequencing, the study profiled T cell repertoires from 550 to 750 subjects and related those repertoires to cytomegalovirus serostatus. In addition to the first cohort of 500 to 850 subjects, a separate validation cohort of some 120 different subjects was used. The study combined high-throughput TCR immunosequencing, statistical association of individual TCRs with disease status, and machine learning to predict cytomegalovirus infection status. To study patterns of TCR occurrence, a later analysis re-analyzed previously published TCR beta repertoires from 700 or so donors and added high-resolution HLA genotyping. The later analysis used no new phenotypic data to find candidate immune exposures, relying instead on TCR beta sequences and their occurrence across donors. An earlier analysis of approximately 640 of the donors applied high-throughput TCR beta sequencing to assess whether each TCR beta V gene segment acted as functional or pseudogenic. Donor age, sex, ethnicity and CMV serostatus were compiled alongside the repertoire data. Genome-wide SNP genotypes for about 60% of the 666 donors were used in a later genetic analysis, which treated that subset as a discovery cohort. Every discovery cohort repertoire had been produced on one sequencing platform. HLA typing covered class I and class II loci at four-digit resolution. Typing coverage varied by locus: roughly 629-640 donors for A, B, C, DRB1 and DQB1; approximately 500 for DQA1; over 600 for DPA1; more than 450 for DPB1. A handful of DR-DQ haplotypes were handled as single units for association and clustering because linkage in the cohort was strong. On average, 235,054 unique TCR beta nucleotide sequences were sequenced per donor among a few hundred genotyped donors of the cohort, with roughly 18% of those sequences being non-productive. The full study reports these points: According to the authors, the approach could potentially be generalized to other disease states and immunological phenotypes. Assigning TCR associations to individual alleles was difficult when HLA alleles, especially DR and DQ, strongly co-occurred. This cohort had only TCR beta chains sequenced, and the lack of alpha or paired-chain data limited which features could be detected. Because counts were too low, roughly 18 rarely observed V segments, including chromosome 9 orphons, were left out of the earlier analysis of 500 to 750 of the donors. In a later analysis, several top co-occurrence clusters were reported to appear linked to parvovirus B19, influenza, CMV and Epstein-Barr virus. Roughly uniform sequencing depth across donors was assumed in presence/absence analyses, although this assumption may not hold. Three of the identified cytomegalovirus-associated TCR beta chains were confirmed in vitro to be specific for cytomegalovirus antigens. The classifier was reported to diagnose cytomegalovirus status with high specificity and sensitivity in both the original and validation cohorts. In a later analysis, TCR association rates were found to vary across HLA loci, with the most associated TCRs seen for DRB1 alleles and the fewest for HLA-C alleles. HLA typing was unavailable for some donors at each locus, so association tests used only the typed subset. A group of highly shared sequence variants was considered likely to be a technical artifact of the sequencing pipeline. In a later analysis, most CMV-associated TCR beta chains were found to appear HLA-restricted, with HLA associations seemingly driven largely by CMV exposure. V-gene and J-gene trimming of TCR beta chains was associated with a missense DCLRE1C variant in a later genetic analysis, and the association was replicated in an independent cohort. According to a later genetic analysis, donors in an Asian-associated ancestry cluster had fewer N-insertions in productive TCRs than the approximately 610-donor mean. Specific HLA alleles were associated with 16,951 TCR beta sequences at a false discovery rate of 0.05 in a later analysis. Compared with equally common non-associated chains, HLA-associated TCR beta chains in a later analysis were more clonally expanded and had lower generation probabilities. The 87-base-pair reads could not distinguish some IMGT-functional V segments, including TRBV6-2 and TRBV6-3, so those segments were excluded. A further reported finding was that TCR beta sequences accurately predicted the HLA-A and HLA-B alleles for most subjects in the first cohort. Most TCR sequences were seen in very few donors, while some public TCRs were found in many individuals. Broadly in line with IMGT annotations, most TCR beta V segments showed up in productive rearrangements about 87% or about 30% of the time in an earlier analysis of roughly 590 of the donors. For the cohort, immune exposure information was limited to CMV serostatus. Linkage disequilibrium might explain the correlated functional status among segregating V segments, but an unknown experimental factor could not be excluded. A total of 150 to 200 TCR beta chains were listed by the study as associated with cytomegalovirus.

Receptors were amplified or captured by the immunoSEQ multiplex PCR assay. For the multiplex PCR, a mixture combining 60 forward primers for TCR Vbeta segments and 13 reverse primers for TCR Jbeta segments was used. The CDR3 region of rearranged TCR beta genes was amplified from genomic DNA with a multiplex PCR assay. Amplified TCR beta libraries were sequenced as 87-base-pair reads on the Illumina HiSeq System. Per the original workflow: Across the 500 to 750 repertoires, a later analysis counted roughly 84 million unique TCR beta chains, approximately 12 million of which were shared by at least two donors. A nearest-neighbor algorithm error-corrected the raw reads and collapsed the reads into unique sequences, merging closely related sequences to remove PCR and sequencing errors. Alignment of CDR3 sequences to IMGT reference sequences was used to assign V, D and J gene segments. Each retained sequence needed at least a six-nucleotide match to both a V gene segment and a J gene segment. Rearrangements were called productive when the CDR3 lacked stop codons and stayed in frame with V and J; all others were non-productive. Following IMGT convention, CDR3 was defined as the stretch from the second conserved V-encoded cysteine up to the conserved J-encoded phenylalanine. Sequences without an unambiguous match to a single V gene segment were excluded from the earlier analysis of approximately 600 of the donors. In an earlier analysis of 587 of the donors, V segments were called functional above 56.7% productive rearrangements and were called segregating when the between-donor standard deviation exceeded 5%. A statistical classification framework was built for diagnosing cytomegalovirus status from the catalog of TCR beta chain sequences. In a later analysis, V and J genes were assigned by comparing TCR nucleotide sequences against IMGT/GENE-DB human TR gene sequences. The TCRdist pipeline was used in a later analysis to assign CDR3 sequences and most-parsimonious VDJ recombination scenarios. In a later analysis, each TCR beta chain was defined by its CDR3 amino acid sequence together with its V-gene family, and reads without a unique V-gene family were excluded. In a later analysis, 550 to 650 highly shared, low-generation-probability nucleotide sequences were removed to address suspected cross-contamination and a sequencing artifact. In a later analysis, a clonal expansion index for each public chain was calculated from normalized within-repertoire ranks of inferred template counts. In a later analysis, generation probabilities were computed with a VDJ recombination model fitted to out-of-frame rearrangements, and the resulting probabilities were checked against IGoR. A later analysis scored TCR-TCR, TCR-HLA and TCR-CMV co-occurrence with hypergeometric tests, applying a repertoire-size bias correction to TCR pairs. To estimate false discovery rates, a later analysis permuted the HLA or CMV assignments 20 times. In a later analysis, co-occurring TCRs were grouped with DBSCAN, and TCRdist sequence similarity was added when clustering was performed within HLA-allele-positive subsets. For co-occurrence clustering, repertoires with fewer than 30,000 or more than 120,000 public chains were excluded, along with five repertoires with anomalous nucleotide sharing. TCRdb limited this immuneACCESS table to in-frame rearrangements with V and J called. A share of clones is missing; checked studies link under half to unresolved V genes, and the rest is unexplained. The V and J calls and clone size are taken from that table; D and trimming were inferred from the DNA. This sample lists roughly 100,000 clones; about 75% were detected once. The top ten constitute roughly 5% of the sample.

The V end loses 5 bases and the J end loses 5 bases, and a stretch of 12 bases separates them. The germline V gene (reference sequence) sets CDR1 to SEHNR and CDR2 to FQNEAQ. The CDR3, cysteine through phenylalanine, is 13 amino acids long. Just CDR3 DNA is preserved here, 39 bases in frame from base 1. To note about this clone: It has no known antigen specificity. Base qualities are not recorded, but no much larger clone differs from it by a single base.

The cohort consisted of 600 to 750 healthy bone marrow donors. At the time of sampling, every cohort member was nominally healthy, though immune exposures that went unrecorded were likely present. The donor was CMV seronegative and was included in the group of a few hundred seronegative cohort members. A peripheral blood sample was provided by each donor, and peripheral blood mononuclear cells were used for TCR beta sequencing. The Qiagen DNeasy Blood Extraction Kit was used to extract genomic DNA from the blood cell samples. The V and J segments used are TRBV7-9 and TRBJ2-5; tentative D gene TRBD2, with 6 bases matching. Sequenced material: PBMCs. The sequence came from a woman aged 40-49 years in good health and CMV-seronegative. CDR3 protein: CASSLLALETQYF. The DNA sequence is TGTGCCAGCAGCCTACTAGCTTTGGAGACCCAGTACTTC. The CDR3, completed at both ends by the reference TRBV7-9 and TRBJ2-5 genes, gives the full variable domain DTGVSQNPRHKITKRGQNVTFRCDPISEHNRLYWYRQTLGQGPEFLTYFQNEAQLEKSRLLSDRFSAERPKGSFSTLEIQRTEQGDSAMYLCASSLLALETQYFGPGTRLLVL.